The present entry profiles one TCR beta chain with its context. The data belong to a study of cytomegalovirus exposure and HLA in healthy donors. The study ran its PCR with 60 Vbeta and 13 Jbeta primers. Profiling relied on immunoSEQ multiplex PCR, and the TCRdb table lists in-frame clones only, not all of them. The data contain about 130,000 clones, roughly four fifths of them singletons. The sample comprised PBMCs. The TCR sequence derives from a female donor in good health and CMV-seropositive.

In DNA form, the CDR3 reads TGTGCCAGTAAAGGGACAGGGGATGCAGATACGCAGTATTTT. Its translation is CASKGTGDADTQYF. The rearrangement uses TRBV19 and TRBJ2-3; TRBD1 aligns across 10 bases. Germline-derived CDR1 and CDR2 are LNHDA and SQIVND (reference sequence). The CDR3 sequence is 14 residues long. J was trimmed by 4 bases and V by 7 bases; bases with no gene match: 5. The full variable domain, completed using reference TRBV19 and TRBJ2-3, is DGGITQSPKYLFRKEGQNVTLSCEQNLNHDAMYWYRQDPGQGLRLIYYSQIVNDFQKGDIAEGYSVSREKKESFPLTVTSAQKNPTAFYLCASKGTGDADTQYFGPGTRLTVL.